Below, 14 T cell receptor beta chains from the same sample are listed, as sequenced in a study of T cells in Graves' hyperthyroidism and ophthalmopathy. Template material for amplifying TCR beta CDR3 regions consisted of RNA transcripts. RT-PCR in the first round (using the HTBI primer set) targeted the TCR CDR3. MiXCR, run by TCRdb on the multiplex PCR reads, gives a single entry per CDR3 protein. The sample carries roughly 710,000 distinct CDR3 sequences, 30% to 40% recorded once. Sequencing was carried out using blood. The receptor source for this set is a middle-aged woman with Graves' hyperthyroidism.

This clonotype was detected only a few times. Mismatch with germline at one junction end may stem from a read error. The chain joins TRBV5-1 to TRBJ1-4; D remains ambiguous. The CDR3 spans 15 residues. Germline CDR1 is SGHRS and CDR2 is YFSETQ. The CDR3 region has the DNA TGTGCCAGCAGCTTGGAAGAGGCTGACGACGAAAAACTGTTTTTT. This codes for CASSLEEADDEKLFF.

With regard to this clonotype: This sequence may be a read error, since a much larger clone differs from it by one base. The CDR3 spells CASSLGGIETQYF. CDR3 nucleotides: TGTGCCAGCAGTTTAGGAGGGATAGAGACCCAGTACTTC. V usage is TRBV12-3 or TRBV12-4 and J usage is TRBJ2-5; possibly TRBD2 for D (5 bases). V was shortened by 1 base and J by 4 bases, with 7 bases between the two germline ends. The CDR3 contains 13 residues.

DNA of the CDR3: TGTGCCAGCAGTTTAGACTCCGGGACAGGCTTTCAGCCCCAGCATTTT. This sequence encodes CASSLDSGTGFQPQHF. The V call is TRBV27, the J call TRBJ1-5, with TRBD1 matching 8 bases. There are 16 residues in the CDR3. V dropped 2 bases and J dropped 6; count of bases not matched to a gene: 9. From germline, CDR1 is MNHEY and CDR2 SMNVEV (reference sequence).

This clonotype was observed a few times. The chain's CDR3 is CASSETGLNYGYTF. In nucleotides, the CDR3 is TGTGCCAGCAGCGAGACAGGCCTTAACTATGGCTACACCTTC. This sequence joins TRBV5-4 and TRBJ1-2; possibly TRBD1 for D (6 bases). The V end was cut by 4 bases, the J end by 1 base, with 11 bases between. The CDR3 is 14 residues long. Looked up from germline, CDR1 is SGHNT and CDR2 is YYREEE (reference sequence).

V and J are TRBV20-1 and TRBJ2-7, with 7 bases lining up with TRBD1. CDR1 and CDR2 from the germline V gene are DFQATT and SNEGSKA (reference sequence). The trim removed 1 base at V and 4 bases at J, leaving 10 bases unmatched. The CDR3 sequence is 15 residues long. In DNA, the CDR3 is TGCAGTGCTAGAGCTGCAGTGACAGGGAATTACGAGCAGTACTTC. Translation gives CSARAAVTGNYEQYF.

This clonotype was counted only a few times. Just one base apart from a much larger clone, this may be a read error. The CDR3 does not close with the conserved phenylalanine or tryptophan, likely indicating a read error. The chain carries TRBV10-3 and TRBJ1-1; possibly TRBD1 for D (5 bases). CDR1 and CDR2 from the germline V gene are ENHRY and SYGVKD. CDR3 size: 13 residues. CDR3 amino acids: CVSTGPSGTEAFS. Here the CDR3 DNA reads TGTGTCTCGACGGGGCCGTCGGGCACTGAAGCTTTCTCT.

The genes are TRBV9 and TRBJ1-1, with D possibly being TRBD1 (6 bases). V gave up 5 bases and J gave up 3 bases, with 14 bases separating them. The germline CDR1 and CDR2 sequences are SGDLS and YYNGEE. CDR3 size: 14 residues. The CDR3 DNA reads TGTGCCAGCAGTATCACAGGGAAGGACACTGAAGCTTTCTTT. As protein: CASSITGKDTEAFF.

This clonotype was observed many times. The chain is built from TRBV20-1 and TRBJ2-7, with 10 bases identical to TRBD2. Germline V gene data show CDR1 as DFQATT and CDR2 as SNEGSKA (reference sequence). There are 13 residues in the CDR3. DNA for the CDR3: TGCAGCCCGGATGGGACTAGCGATGGAAGGCAGTACTTC. Protein product: CSPDGTSDGRQYF.

This clonotype appeared many times. CDR3: CASSLGTDMNEKLFF. CDR3 DNA sequence: TGTGCCAGCAGCTTGGGGACAGATATGAATGAAAAACTGTTTTTT. The J gene is TRBJ1-4, the V gene TRBV5-8; tentative D call: TRBD1 (6 bases). Trimming left V 0 bases short and J 5 bases short, with 11 bases between. The CDR3 runs to 15 residues. Germline CDR1 SGHTS, CDR2 YDEGEE.

This chain uses TRBV2 with TRBJ1-1, with TRBD1 matching 7 bases. With V trimmed by 7 bases and J by 6 bases, 5 bases remained unmatched. This CDR3 region has 12 residues. CDR1 and CDR2 from the germline V gene are SNHLY and FYNNEI. The CDR3 bases are TGTGCCAGCACATACCAGGGGGCTGAAGCTTTCTTT. Protein product: CASTYQGAEAFF.

On this clonotype itself: A read error may be the cause here, since a much bigger clone is one base away. The J gene is TRBJ1-2, the V gene TRBV19; no reliable D call. Germline lookup yields CDR1 LNHDA and CDR2 SQIVND (reference sequence). This CDR3 has 14 residues. Trimming pared 7 bases from V and 9 bases from J, leaving 21 bases between. DNA for the CDR3: TGTGCCAGTACCCGGGGAGGGTCGAGCGGCAGCTACACCTTC. Protein product: CASTRGGSSGSYTF.

Concerning this clonotype itself: A clone one base away is much larger, so this may be a read error. This rearrangement joins TRBV7-9 to TRBJ2-7; 8 bases map to TRBD1. The CDR3 is made up of 15 amino acids. The germline CDR1 and CDR2 sequences are SEHNR and FQNEAQ (reference sequence). The CDR3 spells CASSPDRGRSYERYF. In nucleotides, the CDR3 is TGTGCCAGCAGCCCCGACAGGGGTCGCTCCTACGAGCGGTACTTC.

The chain uses TRBV20-1 and TRBJ1-5; D gene ambiguous. The CDR3 extends over 14 amino acids. Germline CDR1 and CDR2: DFQATT and SNEGSKA (reference sequence). V lost 1 base and J 9 bases, leaving 16 bases between the germline ends. The CDR3 protein is CSARVPGEVRPQHF. CDR3 bases: TGCAGTGCTAGAGTCCCCGGGGAGGTGCGGCCCCAGCATTTT.

This clonotype was detected only a few times. This chain joins TRBV3-1 and TRBJ2-7; D not resolved. The CDR3 covers 14 residues. V was trimmed by 1 base and J by 0 bases, leaving 7 bases between them. Germline V gene lookup returns CDR1 LGHDT and CDR2 YNNKEL (reference sequence). CDR3 DNA sequence: TGTGCCAGCAGCCAAGGGGCGTTCTCCTACGAGCAGTACTTC. Encoded protein: CASSQGAFSYEQYF.